Shown below are 30 T cell receptor beta chains from a single sample sequenced in a study of T cell responses to AZD1222 COVID-19 vaccine. Only in-frame clones appear in the TCRdb table, and some are missing; sequencing was by immunoSEQ multiplex PCR. The table has some 150,000 clones, about 92% seen once. Material: peripheral blood, obtained on day 0 of AZD1222 vaccination. The receptors were sampled from an adult in good health.

This sequence joins TRBV5-4 and TRBJ1-5; D not resolved. The V end was cut by 5 bases, the J end by 1 base, with 10 bases between. Germline assignment: CDR1 SGHNT and CDR2 YYREEE (reference sequence). The CDR3 is 14 amino acids. The CDR3 DNA reads TGTGCCAGCAGTGCTTGGGGAAGCAATCAGCCCCAGCATTTT. Its translation: CASSAWGSNQPQHF.

The genes are TRBV5-1 and TRBJ1-5; the D gene is possibly TRBD1 (5 bases). Per the germline V gene, CDR1 is SGHRS and CDR2 is YFSETQ. CDR3 length equals 14 residues. Trimming took 4 bases from V and 2 from J, leaving 10 bases between them. The DNA for the CDR3 is TGCGCCAGCAGCGAGGGGTTTGGCAATCAGCCCCAGCATTTT. Protein: CASSEGFGNQPQHF.

The V and J genes are TRBV7-8 and TRBJ1-5; 7 bases match TRBD1. The CDR3 spans 15 residues. J gave up 4 bases and V 3 bases, and 6 bases lay outside the gene matches. Germline V lookup: CDR1 SGHVS, CDR2 FQNEAQ. The CDR3 DNA sequence: TGTGCCAGCAGCTTTACGACAGGGATGAATCAGCCCCAGCATTTT. Translation: CASSFTTGMNQPQHF.

The chain has TRBV6-5 and TRBJ1-1, with D unclear. Germline loops: CDR1 MNHEY, CDR2 SVGAGI. The CDR3 has 14 residues. V was pared by 2 bases and J by 7 bases, with 14 bases between. The CDR3 reads CASSYTWTKGEAFF. For the CDR3, the DNA is TGTGCCAGCAGTTACACTTGGACCAAAGGTGAAGCTTTCTTT.

The V and J genes are TRBV5-1 and TRBJ1-3, with 7 bases lining up with TRBD1. After removal of 4 bases from V and 0 bases from J, the junction contained 4 bases not matched to a gene. The CDR3 is 15 amino acids. Germline V lookup: CDR1 SGHRS, CDR2 YFSETQ. CDR3 sequence (DNA): TGCGCCAGCAGCCCGGGACAGCACTCTGGAAACACCATATATTTT. It is translated as CASSPGQHSGNTIYF.

This sequence joins TRBV4-2 and TRBJ1-1; possible D gene TRBD1, 6 bases. Germline lookup yields CDR1 LGHNA and CDR2 YNFKEQ. V shed 1 base and J shed 5 bases, with 14 bases lying between them. The CDR3 is 15 residues long. CDR3 loop: CASSQVPQGKTEAFF. The CDR3 nucleotides read TGTGCCAGCAGCCAAGTGCCCCAGGGGAAAACTGAAGCTTTCTTT.

This chain links TRBV30 with TRBJ1-3, with D tentatively TRBD1 (6 bases). V was pared by 3 bases and J by 0 bases, with 15 bases between. Germline lookup yields CDR1 GTSNPN and CDR2 SVGIG (reference sequence). The CDR3 extends over 16 amino acids. In DNA form, the CDR3 reads TGTGCCTGGAGGCACAGGGCCTCCTTCTCTGGAAACACCATATATTTT. This gives the protein CAWRHRASFSGNTIYF. Full variable domain (missing parts from reference TRBV30 and TRBJ1-3): SQTIHQWPATLVQPVGSPLSLECTVEGTSNPNLYWYRQAAGRGLQLLFYSVGIGQISSEVPQNLSASRPQDRQFILSSKKLLLSDSGFYLCAWRHRASFSGNTIYFGEGSWLTVV.

This clone was recorded a few times. V gene TRBV9 combines with J gene TRBJ2-7; 9 bases are a match to TRBD1. Germline CDR1 is SGDLS and CDR2 is YYNGEE. J was trimmed by 5 bases and V by 5 bases; bases with no gene match: 8. This CDR3 is built from 14 residues. The CDR3 DNA sequence: TGTGCCAGCAGTGTGGGGACAGGGTGGGACGAGCAGTACTTC. The encoded protein is CASSVGTGWDEQYF.

J is TRBJ1-1 and V is TRBV10-3, with a possible D match to TRBD1 (5 bases). Trimming removed 3 bases from V and 1 base from J, with 6 bases in between. The CDR3 is 13 amino acids. Germline-derived CDR1 and CDR2 are ENHRY and SYGVKD. CDR3 in amino acids: CAISDQGNTEAFF. As DNA, the CDR3 is TGTGCCATCAGTGATCAGGGGAACACTGAAGCTTTCTTT.

This clone was detected only a few times. The chain couples TRBV18 to TRBJ1-1; the D gene is possibly TRBD1 (6 bases). The ends were cut back, 3 bases at V and 4 bases at J, with 9 bases in the middle. CDR1 and CDR2 (germline): KGHSH, LQKENI. There are 13 residues in the CDR3. CDR3 residues: CASSPSDSTEAFF. The CDR3 nucleotides read TGTGCCAGCTCACCTTCGGACAGCACTGAAGCTTTCTTT.

The chain recombines TRBV27 with TRBJ1-6; D gene uncertain. The CDR3 totals 15 residues. CDR1 and CDR2 (germline): MNHEY, SMNVEV (reference sequence). Between the trimmed V and J ends, which lost 7 bases and 7 bases, there was a span of 17 bases. CDR3 sequence (DNA): TGTGCCAGCAAACGGGAGAACCGCGGGAATTCACCCCTCCACTTT. Translated: CASKRENRGNSPLHF.

V and J are TRBV4-1 and TRBJ1-1, with 7 bases fitting TRBD1. The J segment lost 1 base and the V segment lost 0 bases, leaving 5 bases of the junction unmatched. The germline CDR1 and CDR2 sequences are MGHRA and YSYEKL. The CDR3 covers 16 residues. CDR3 region: CASSQDPDRQNTEAFF. In DNA, the CDR3 is TGCGCCAGCAGCCAAGATCCGGACAGGCAGAACACTGAAGCTTTCTTT.

This chain links TRBV7-8 with TRBJ1-1; D gene ambiguous. Per the germline V gene, CDR1 is SGHVS and CDR2 is FQNEAQ. This CDR3 is 13 amino acids long. V was pared by 0 bases and J by 6 bases, with 8 bases between. CDR3 in DNA: TGTGCCAGCAGCTTAGCAGAAATCGCTGAAGCTTTCTTT. Residues: CASSLAEIAEAFF.

The chain combines TRBV6-5 with TRBJ1-2; D not certain. This CDR3 spans 12 amino acids. CDR1 and CDR2 (germline): MNHEY, SVGAGI. Trimming left V 5 bases short and J 8 bases short, with 12 bases between. The CDR3 protein is CASSKQSWGYTF. DNA of the CDR3: TGTGCCAGCAGTAAGCAGAGTTGGGGCTACACCTTC.

The V and J genes are TRBV6-5 and TRBJ2-1; a possible D gene is TRBD2 (5 bases). V was clipped by 7 bases and J by 8 bases, with 18 bases between them. Per the germline V gene, CDR1 is MNHEY and CDR2 is SVGAGI. This CDR3 is built from 14 residues. As DNA, the CDR3 is TGTGCCAGCACCGAGTGGGAGAGGGCGTATGAGCAGTTCTTC. Translating gives CASTEWERAYEQFF.

This chain uses TRBV19 with TRBJ2-2; D tentatively reads TRBD1 or TRBD2 (5 bases each). With 6 bases removed from V and 2 bases from J, the gap between germline ends came to 10 bases. This CDR3 is 14 amino acids long. Germline V gene lookup returns CDR1 LNHDA and CDR2 SQIVND (reference sequence). CDR3 DNA sequence: TGTGCCAGTAGACCGGGGCTAAACACCGGGGAGCTGTTTTTT. It specifies CASRPGLNTGELFF.

The chain joins TRBV3-1 (or the pseudogene TRBV3-2) to TRBJ2-3; 8 bases align to TRBD2. Germline V gene sequence: CDR1 LGHDT, CDR2 YNNKEL (reference sequence). The CDR3 has 15 amino acids. V lost 1 base, J lost 5 bases, and 5 bases stayed unmatched. The CDR3 is CASSQATAGGDTQYF. The CDR3 bases are TGTGCCAGCAGCCAAGCTACTGCGGGGGGAGATACGCAGTATTTT.

Remarks on this clone: One end of the junction varies from germline; a read error may be responsible. The V gene is TRBV9, the J gene TRBJ1-4; 9 bases align to TRBD1. Germline V gene lookup returns CDR1 SGDLS and CDR2 YYNGEE. The CDR3 length is 17 residues. In DNA form, the CDR3 reads TGTGCCAGCAGCCCGGCAGGACAGGGGAGTACTAGTGAAAAACTGTTTTTT. Translation: CASSPAGQGSTSEKLFF.

This chain uses TRBV19 with TRBJ1-1, with 7 positions matching TRBD1. V lost 7 bases to trimming and J lost 10 bases; unmatched junction nucleotides: 9. This CDR3 spans 12 amino acids. The germline V gene encodes CDR1 LNHDA and CDR2 SQIVND (reference sequence). The CDR3 nucleotides are TGTGCCAGTACCCCCGGCAGGGGGGTAGCTTTCTTT. It is translated as CASTPGRGVAFF.

This clone has more than one count but fewer than ten. This chain links TRBV10-3 with TRBJ1-5, with D possibly TRBD1 on 5 matching bases. This CDR3 spans 15 amino acids. The germline gives CDR1 ENHRY, CDR2 SYGVKD. Trimming stripped 3 bases from V and 6 bases from J, with 15 bases between. CDR3 nucleotide sequence: TGTGCCATCAGTGATAGGCAGGGTGGGGGTCAGCCCCAGCATTTT. Protein product: CAISDRQGGGQPQHF.

The chain recombines TRBV19 with TRBJ1-3; perhaps TRBD1 as D (6 bases). Trimming took 5 bases from V and 0 from J, leaving 17 bases between them. The CDR3 contains 17 residues. Germline V gene lookup returns CDR1 LNHDA and CDR2 SQIVND (reference sequence). This chain's CDR3 is CASSLAGTLPSGNTIYF. CDR3 coding DNA: TGTGCCAGTAGTTTGGCCGGGACACTACCCTCTGGAAACACCATATATTTT.

The chain has TRBV30 and TRBJ2-1; tentatively, D is TRBD1 or TRBD2 (6 bases each). The ends were cut back, 0 bases at V and 15 bases at J, with 12 bases in the middle. Germline CDR1 GTSNPN, CDR2 SVGIG (reference sequence). The CDR3 is 11 amino acids. The CDR3, as DNA: TGTGCCTGGAGTGTAGGGGGGTCCGTGTTCTTC. It yields the protein CAWSVGGSVFF.

The J gene is TRBJ2-2, the V gene TRBV25-1; no clear D gene. The V gene's germline CDR1 is MGHDK and CDR2 SYGVNS. V lost 2 bases to trimming and J lost 1 base, with 17 bases between them. There are 18 residues in the CDR3. Here the CDR3 DNA reads TGTGCCAGCAGTGAAGGGCCACAAGCAATAGGGAACACCGGGGAGCTGTTTTTT. This translates into CASSEGPQAIGNTGELFF.

The CDR3 sequence is CASKGDSINQPQHF. The CDR3 nucleotides are TGTGCCAGCAAGGGGGACAGCATCAATCAGCCCCAGCATTTT. The V and J genes are TRBV2 and TRBJ1-5; TRBD1 matches 7 bases. J gave up 3 bases and V 7 bases, and 6 bases lay outside the gene matches. The CDR3 length is 14 residues. The germline V gene encodes CDR1 SNHLY and CDR2 FYNNEI.

The chain joins TRBV2 to TRBJ2-1; D might be TRBD2 (7 bases). The length of the CDR3 is 13 residues. CDR1 and CDR2 (germline): SNHLY, FYNNEI. Trimming removed 6 bases at V and 13 bases at J, with 19 bases between. The CDR3 sequence: CASRGGLLALQFF. In nucleotides, the CDR3 is TGTGCCAGCAGGGGGGGGCTACTAGCGCTACAGTTCTTC.

In its sample, this clone was seen once. The chain couples TRBV7-8 to TRBJ1-3, with D maybe TRBD1 (5 bases). Trimming cost V 2 bases and J 7 bases, with 18 bases left between them. Germline-derived CDR1 and CDR2 are SGHVS and FQNEAQ. The CDR3 covers 16 residues. CDR3 DNA sequence: TGTGCCAGCAGCTTACGAGATCCGGGGACGATGAACACCATATATTTT. The encoded protein is CASSLRDPGTMNTIYF.

This chain uses TRBV5-1 with TRBJ1-3; TRBD1 aligns across 7 bases. The ends lost 3 bases at V and 2 bases at J; junction bases unmatched: 5. CDR3 size: 15 residues. Germline assignment: CDR1 SGHRS and CDR2 YFSETQ. CDR3 in amino acids: CASSSTTGAGNTIYF. Here the CDR3 DNA reads TGCGCCAGCAGCTCGACCACAGGGGCTGGAAACACCATATATTTT.

The V gene is TRBV7-6, the J gene TRBJ1-2; 8 bases are a match to TRBD1. Germline CDR1 SGHVS, CDR2 FNYEAQ. The CDR3 runs 16 residues. Trimming at V came to 0 bases and at J to 3 bases, leaving 6 bases not matched to a gene. CDR3 sequence: CASSLAEQGGDYGYTF. The CDR3 DNA reads as TGTGCCAGCAGCTTAGCGGAACAGGGGGGAGACTATGGCTACACCTTC.

The rearrangement links TRBV11-2 to TRBJ2-2; D may be TRBD1 (5 bases). Germline CDR1 is SGHAT and CDR2 is FQNNGV. The CDR3 totals 13 residues. V was clipped by 5 bases and J by 6 bases, with 10 bases between them. Here the CDR3 reads CASSRWGAGELFF. DNA for the CDR3: TGTGCCAGCAGCCGCTGGGGCGCCGGGGAGCTGTTTTTT.

In DNA, the CDR3 is TGCGCCAGCAACGGGGGACAGGGTTTCCACGAGCAGTACTTC. Protein product: CASNGGQGFHEQYF. The rearrangement joins TRBV5-1 to TRBJ2-7, with 9 bases that match TRBD1. Germline V gene sequence: CDR1 SGHRS, CDR2 YFSETQ. The V segment lost 6 bases and the J segment 5 bases; nucleotides outside the gene matches: 9. This CDR3 contains 14 residues. The entire variable domain, with the rest obtained from reference TRBV5-1 and TRBJ2-7, is as follows: KAGVTQTPRYLIKTRGQQVTLSCSPISGHRSVSWYQQTPGQGLQFLFEYFSETQRNKGNFPGRFSGRQFSNSRSEMNVSTLELGDSALYLCASNGGQGFHEQYFGPGTRLTVT.